The rows below give T cell receptor beta chains drawn from one sample of a study of tumor and adjacent non-tumor tissue in lung cancer. One entry per CDR3 protein results from TCRdb running MiXCR on the multiplex PCR reads. The sample gives 120,000 or so distinct CDR3 sequences, around three fifths of which show up once; roughly 13% is in the top ten. Sequencing used lung tumor tissue. These TCRs come from a man aged 25 to 45 with non-small cell lung cancer. The CDR3 runs from the conserved cysteine through the conserved F or W. D genes are given only for firm matches. Where a row states a size, it is once, few, many or the class of an expanded clone; other rows omit it.

d_call | j_call | clone_size | v_call | cdr3_nt | cdr3_aa
. | TRBJ1-3 | . | TRBV11-2 | TGTGGCAGCAGCCTTAATCACACCATATATTTT | CGSSLNHTIYF
TRBD2 | TRBJ2-7 | . | TRBV20-1 | TGCAGTGCTAAGAGAGCGGGGGGTTTCAATGAGCAGTACTTC | CSAKRAGGFNEQYF
TRBD2 | TRBJ2-7 | few | TRBV24-1 | TGTGCCACCAGTGATCAGACTAGCGGTACCTACGAGCAGTACTTC | CATSDQTSGTYEQYF
. | TRBJ1-1 | . | TRBV11-3 | TGTGCCAGCAGCCCGACGAAGACTGAAGCTTTCTTT | CASSPTKTEAFF
. | TRBJ2-3 | . | TRBV20-1 | TGCTGTGCTAACATGAGGGGGAAGGGTACAGATATGCAGTATTTT | CCANMRGKGTDMQYF
. | TRBJ1-5 | . | TRBV6-7 | TGTGCCAGCAGTTACTCGAGGATAAGGGACTCCAGTAATCAGCCCCAGCATTTT | CASSYSRIRDSSNQPQHF
TRBD2 | TRBJ2-2 | . | TRBV7-8 | TGTGCCAGCAGCTTAAGGACTAGCGGACCGAACACCGGGGAGCTGTTTTTT | CASSLRTSGPNTGELFF
. | TRBJ2-3 | . | TRBV7-2 | TGTGCCAGCAGCTCCCAGACTAGATCAGCAGATACGCGATATTTT | CASSSQTRSADTRYF
. | TRBJ2-5 | . | TRBV20-1 | TGCAGTGCACGACCACTAACGGGACTCAAGGCGGCCCAGTACTTC | CSARPLTGLKAAQYF
. | TRBJ2-7 | medium-sized | TRBV29-1 | TGCAGCGTTGAAGCGCCCAGGGCCGGATTACGCGAGCAGTACTTC | CSVEAPRAGLREQYF
TRBD2 | TRBJ2-1 | once | TRBV4-1 | TGCGCCAGCAGCCAAGGTCGGGGGGGAAGATACAATGAGCAGTCCTTC | CASSQGRGGRYNEQSF
. | TRBJ1-6 | few | TRBV12-3/TRBV12-4 | TGTGCCAGCAGTTTGTTTTCGGGGGCCTATAATTCACCCCTCCACTTT | CASSLFSGAYNSPLHF
. | TRBJ1-1 | . | TRBV4-2 | TGTGTCAGCAGCCCCCATTTGAACGCTGAAGCTTTCTTT | CVSSPHLNAEAFF
TRBD2 | TRBJ2-2 | many | TRBV6-2/TRBV6-3 | TGTGCCAGCCGAGCGGGGGGGCGCACCGGGGAGCTGTTTTTT | CASRAGGRTGELFF
TRBD1 | TRBJ1-5 | . | TRBV4-1 | TGCGCCAGCAGAGACGGGACAGTGGGAAATCAATCCCAGCATTTT | CASRDGTVGNQSQHF
. | TRBJ2-7 | . | TRBV11-3 | TGTGCCAGCAGCTTAACGTGTTACGAGCAGTACTTC | CASSLTCYEQYF
. | TRBJ1-4 | . | TRBV4-3 | TGCGCCAGCAGCCGATGTTCCGGGACAGAAAAACTGTTTTTT | CASSRCSGTEKLFF